Listed below are T cell receptor beta chains from one sample, sequenced in a study of T-cell memory formation after mild COVID-19. Each CDR3 protein is one row after TCRdb ran MiXCR on the 5' RACE reads. The sample lists under 250,000 distinct CDR3 sequences, approximately 10% occurring once. Sequencing was performed on PBMCs or a T cell subset sorted from them (not recorded which). These receptors were obtained from a man younger than 35 who had mild COVID-19 (a few samples of this study predate the infection). Cell type and time point are not known. Each CDR3 is given with its conserved first and last residue. A D gene is named only where the DNA matches it firmly. Expanded clones get a size class; other rows say once, few or many, or leave the size out.

CDR3	DNA	D	V	J	size
CASSYSGTRTQYF	TGTGCCAGCAGTTACTCCGGGACCCGTACTCAGTACTTC	NA	TRBV6-5	TRBJ2-4	NA
CASSSWGRGGETQYF	TGTGCCAGCAGTTCGTGGGGCCGCGGAGGAGAGACCCAGTACTTC	NA	TRBV12-3/TRBV12-4	TRBJ2-5	NA
CSSIRTGTEETQYF	TGCAGTTCGATCCGGACAGGGACAGAAGAGACCCAGTACTTC	TRBD1	TRBV20-1	TRBJ2-5	many
CASKQGAGNTIYF	TGTGCCAGCAAGCAGGGGGCTGGAAACACCATATATTTT	TRBD1	TRBV7-9	TRBJ1-3	few
CASSLDKRGTSTDTQYF	TGTGCCAGCAGCTTGGACAAGCGGGGGACTAGCACAGATACGCAGTATTTT	TRBD2	TRBV5-4	TRBJ2-3	NA
CASNKGHLGNTIYF	TGTGCCAGCAATAAAGGACACTTAGGAAACACCATATATTTT	NA	TRBV12-3/TRBV12-4	TRBJ1-3	few
CASSLGLNGYTF	TGTGCCAGCAGCTTGGGATTAAATGGCTACACCTTC	NA	TRBV7-9	TRBJ1-2	few
CAIRGNGEGTEAFF	TGTGCCATCAGAGGGAACGGGGAAGGGACTGAAGCTTTCTTT	NA	TRBV10-3	TRBJ1-1	NA
CSARLADLTDTQYF	TGCAGTGCTAGACTAGCGGATCTCACAGATACGCAGTATTTT	TRBD2	TRBV20-1	TRBJ2-3	many
CASSYRRTYEQYF	TGTGCCAGCAGTTACCGGCGGACCTACGAGCAGTACTTC	NA	TRBV6-2/TRBV6-3	TRBJ2-7	few
CASSPEVGSQYF	TGTGCCAGCAGCCCAGAGGTCGGTTCCCAGTACTTC	NA	TRBV7-9	TRBJ2-5	NA
CASSYSVRGQNTGELFF	TGTGCCAGCAGTTACTCGGTACGGGGGCAGAACACCGGGGAGCTGTTTTTT	NA	TRBV6-5	TRBJ2-2	few
CASKVTGTTNQPQHF	TGTGCCAGTAAGGTGACAGGGACCACCAATCAGCCCCAGCATTTT	TRBD1	TRBV19	TRBJ1-5	few
CASFRGASGYGYTF	TGTGCCAGTTTCCGCGGGGCGTCGGGCTATGGCTACACCTTC	NA	TRBV19	TRBJ1-2	NA
CSARDNSGGINEQFF	TGCAGTGCTAGAGATAATAGCGGGGGTATCAATGAGCAGTTCTTC	TRBD2	TRBV20-1	TRBJ2-1	NA
CSVLLRGLDTEAFF	TGCAGCGTTTTGTTAAGGGGGCTTGACACTGAAGCTTTCTTT	TRBD1	TRBV29-1	TRBJ1-1	NA
CASSYSGGTYSTEAFF	TGTGCCAGCAGTTACTCGGGGGGTACATATTCCACTGAAGCTTTCTTT	NA	TRBV6-5	TRBJ1-1	few
CASSFDRGRGYGYTF	TGTGCCAGCAGCTTCGACAGGGGGCGCGGCTATGGCTACACCTTC	TRBD1	TRBV7-2	TRBJ1-2	NA
CASSEQAGGNTIYF	TGTGCCAGCAGTGAACAGGCAGGTGGAAACACCATATATTTT	NA	TRBV2	TRBJ1-3	NA
CASASQGAGELFF	TGCGCCAGCGCTTCACAGGGGGCCGGGGAGCTGTTTTTT	TRBD1	TRBV10-1	TRBJ2-2	NA
CASGGPAVETQYF	TGTGCCAGCGGGGGGCCAGCAGTAGAGACCCAGTACTTC	NA	TRBV6-6	TRBJ2-5	NA
CAWSVGTRANEKLFF	TGTGCCTGGAGTGTGGGTACCAGGGCTAATGAAAAACTGTTTTTT	NA	TRBV30	TRBJ1-4	few
CASGVRGEDTEAFF	TGTGCCAGCGGCGTTCGGGGTGAGGACACTGAAGCTTTCTTT	NA	TRBV18	TRBJ1-1	NA